The clone carrying this T cell receptor (beta chain) was counted only a few times. This CDR3 has 17 residues. In germline, CDR1 is MNHEY, CDR2 SVGEGT. V lost 0 bases to trimming and J lost 3 bases, with 17 bases between them. This sample stems from a study of blood T cell repertoires in COVID-19. Study-level background: PBMCs, B-cell-depleted T cells, or T cells were the source of the cDNA or gDNA that made up the material.

TCRdb's table, derived via immunoSEQ multiplex PCR, lists solely in-frame clones and lacks some. This table has around 100,000 clones, over 65% appearing once. This TCR derives from a human donor in a cohort sampled during active COVID-19. Source material: peripheral blood. This chain connects TRBV6-2 or TRBV6-3 to TRBJ1-1; D is perhaps TRBD1 (5 bases). The CDR3 reads CASSYSMGGIGDTEAFF. The CDR3, as DNA: TGTGCCAGCAGTTACTCGATGGGGGGTATTGGGGACACTGAAGCTTTCTTT.